These 23 T cell receptor beta chains originate from one sample sequenced in a study of early T cells in non-severe SARS-CoV-2 infection. TCRdb analysed the 5' RACE reads with MiXCR anew, one entry per CDR3 protein. The profile shows about 64,000 distinct CDR3 sequences, approximately 9.2% of them singletons. This sample comprised whole blood, obtained at baseline. The receptors originated from an adult who was a healthcare worker with PCR-confirmed SARS-CoV-2 infection or an uninfected control (not recorded which).

This sequence joins TRBV6-1 and TRBJ1-5; D unclear. The germline CDR1 and CDR2 sequences are MNHNS and SASEGT. The CDR3 is made up of 14 amino acids. The V and J ends lost 0 bases and 4 bases respectively, with 7 bases between them. The CDR3 spells CASSEAEDNQPQHF. The CDR3 coding sequence is TGTGCCAGCAGTGAAGCAGAGGATAATCAGCCCCAGCATTTT.

The rearrangement uses TRBV6-2 or TRBV6-3 and TRBJ1-5; D is undetermined. The germline V gene encodes CDR1 MNHEY and CDR2 SVGEGT. This CDR3 has 15 residues. Trimming cost V 7 bases and J 0 bases, with 13 bases left between them. CDR3 bases: TGTGCCAGCACCATCCACCAATATAGCAATCAGCCCCAGCATTTT. Its protein is CASTIHQYSNQPQHF.

This clonotype was observed at least ten times. The chain combines TRBV20-1 with TRBJ2-7, with D unclear. Per the germline V gene, CDR1 is DFQATT and CDR2 is SNEGSKA (reference sequence). V was shortened by 7 bases and J by 3 bases, with 10 bases between the two germline ends. This CDR3 is built from 11 residues. CDR3 sequence (DNA): TGCAGTGTTGGGGATTTCTACGAGCAGTACTTC. Translated, it gives CSVGDFYEQYF.

This clonotype occurred many times. The chain combines TRBV12-3 or TRBV12-4 with TRBJ2-2; D remains ambiguous. This CDR3 has 13 residues. V lost 3 bases to trimming and J lost 2 bases, with 4 bases between them. CDR3 region: CASSFSNTGELFF. CDR3 DNA: TGTGCCAGCAGTTTTAGCAACACCGGGGAGCTGTTTTTT.

This chain links TRBV7-2 with TRBJ2-7; D might be TRBD1 (5 bases). Per the germline V gene, CDR1 is SGHTA and CDR2 is FQGNSA. The CDR3 is 14 residues long. The V and J ends lost 5 bases and 0 bases respectively, with 11 bases between them. Here the CDR3 DNA reads TGTGCCAGCAGCCGACAGCAGAACTCCTACGAGCAGTACTTC. It encodes CASSRQQNSYEQYF.

The table lists this clonotype with a few counts. The chain has TRBV29-1 and TRBJ1-3; no firm D call. CDR1 is SQVTM and CDR2 is ANQGSEA in the germline V gene. This CDR3 comprises 13 residues. The V end lost 5 bases, the J end lost 0 bases, and 8 bases lay between the germline ends. CDR3 sequence: CSVSSGSGNTIYF. The CDR3 coding sequence is TGCAGCGTTTCCTCCGGCTCTGGAAACACCATATATTTT.

This chain connects TRBV25-1 to TRBJ2-2; the D gene is possibly TRBD1 (6 bases). The CDR3 is made up of 15 amino acids. Germline CDR1 is MGHDK and CDR2 is SYGVNS. Trimming shortened V by 3 bases and J by 4 bases, and 12 bases separated the two germline ends. This CDR3 is CASSDFGQPTGELFF. DNA of the CDR3: TGTGCCAGCAGTGATTTTGGACAGCCCACCGGGGAGCTGTTTTTT.

The chain joins TRBV4-2 to TRBJ2-1, with 14 bases fitting TRBD2. CDR3 size: 18 residues. V was pared by 4 bases and J by 1 base, with 6 bases of the junction left unmatched. Per the germline V gene, CDR1 is LGHNA and CDR2 is YNFKEQ. The CDR3 loop is CASSPGTSGSPSYNEQFF. The CDR3 DNA is TGTGCCAGCAGCCCGGGGACTAGCGGGAGCCCATCCTACAATGAGCAGTTCTTC.

This clonotype was counted at least ten times. Germline and junction disagree at one end, which may indicate a read error. The CDR3 reads CASSSRLAGSHF. Here the CDR3 DNA reads TGTGCCAGCAGTTCCAGACTAGCGGGGTCACATTTT. The chain uses TRBV6-6 and TRBJ2-3; 11 nucleotides line up with TRBD2. This CDR3 region has 12 residues. Germline V CDR1 and CDR2: MNHNY, SVGAGI (reference sequence).

The V call is TRBV18, the J call TRBJ2-5; D not resolved. Trimming pared 0 bases from V and 7 bases from J, leaving 12 bases between. The CDR3 is 14 residues long. Germline-derived CDR1 and CDR2 are KGHSH and LQKENI. The CDR3, as DNA: TGTGCCAGCTCACCACCGAGTAGAGAAGGGACCCAGTACTTC. Protein: CASSPPSREGTQYF.

The chain uses TRBV12-3 or TRBV12-4 and TRBJ2-7; 10 nucleotides agree with TRBD1. J gave up 2 bases and V 7 bases, and 5 bases lay outside the gene matches. The CDR3 consists of 14 residues. In DNA, the CDR3 is TGTGCCAGCACTTTGGACAGGGGGACCTACGAGCAGTACTTC. This sequence encodes CASTLDRGTYEQYF.

This clonotype came up a few times. This sequence joins TRBV19 and TRBJ2-3; 9 bases align to TRBD1. V gave up 4 bases and J gave up 5 bases; unmatched junction bases: 4. The CDR3 runs to 14 residues. Germline values: CDR1 LNHDA, CDR2 SQIVND (reference sequence). This CDR3 reads CASSTGQGEDTQYF. CDR3 coding DNA: TGTGCCAGTAGTACGGGACAGGGAGAAGATACGCAGTATTTT.

This clonotype came up a few times. The V gene is TRBV5-1, the J gene TRBJ2-3; the match to TRBD1 covers 7 bases. The CDR3 extends over 17 amino acids. Germline CDR1 reads SGHRS; CDR2 reads YFSETQ. V gave up 2 bases and J gave up 4 bases; unmatched junction bases: 13. The CDR3: CASSFGQARGSSDTQYF. The DNA of the CDR3 is TGCGCCAGCAGCTTCGGACAGGCTAGGGGATCGTCAGATACGCAGTATTTT.

In its sample, this clonotype was seen many times. DNA of the CDR3: TGTGCCAGCAGCCTCCCGACTAGTATCGTCGGGGAGCTGTTTTTT. Translated, it gives CASSLPTSIVGELFF. V is TRBV11-2 and J is TRBJ2-2; tentative D call: TRBD2 (6 bases). The ends were cut back, 5 bases at V and 7 bases at J, with 17 bases in the middle. This CDR3 has 15 residues. Germline V gene lookup returns CDR1 SGHAT and CDR2 FQNNGV.

The chain is built from TRBV11-1 and TRBJ2-7; tentative D call: TRBD1 (5 bases). This CDR3 is 15 amino acids long. CDR1 is SGHAT, CDR2 FQDESV, per germline (reference sequence). The V end was cut by 3 bases, the J end by 2 bases, with 14 bases between. The CDR3 here is CASSFLPGSTYEQYF. The CDR3 nucleotides are TGTGCCAGCAGCTTTCTCCCAGGGTCCACCTACGAGCAGTACTTC.

A few counts support this clonotype. The V call is TRBV7-2, the J call TRBJ2-1, with TRBD2 matching over 7 bases. J lost 7 bases, V lost 1 base, and 10 bases had no gene match. The CDR3 length is 16 residues. CDR1 and CDR2 from the germline V gene are SGHTA and FQGNSA. CDR3 DNA: TGTGCCAGCAGCTTAGTGGCGGGAGTGTTGAGGAATGAGCAGTTCTTC. This sequence encodes CASSLVAGVLRNEQFF. Looking up the rest from reference TRBV7-2 and TRBJ2-1 gives the full variable domain: GAGVSQSPSNKVTEKGKDVELRCDPISGHTALYWYRQSLGQGLEFLIYFQGNSAPDKSGLPSDRFSAERTGGSVSTLTIQRTQQEDSAVYLCASSLVAGVLRNEQFFGPGTRLTVL.

This clonotype was picked up a small number of times. This sequence joins TRBV10-1 and TRBJ2-5; a weak D match, TRBD2 (6 bases). V dropped 4 bases and J dropped 4 bases, with 10 bases sitting between them. This CDR3 contains 13 residues. Germline V gene sequence: CDR1 WNHNN, CDR2 SYGVQD (reference sequence). In nucleotides, the CDR3 is TGCGCCAGCAGTGCCTCTAGCGCAGAGACCCAGTACTTC. It codes for CASSASSAETQYF.

There are many counts of this clonotype. The genes are TRBV27 and TRBJ2-7; 7 nucleotides agree with TRBD2. From germline, CDR1 is MNHEY and CDR2 SMNVEV (reference sequence). This CDR3 has 17 residues. The trim removed 5 bases at V and 2 bases at J, leaving 15 bases unmatched. For the CDR3, the DNA is TGTGCCAGCAGTCCTCGACCTACTAGCGTGTACCCCTACGAGCAGTACTTC. Amino acid sequence: CASSPRPTSVYPYEQYF.

This clonotype was observed a handful of times. The CDR3 DNA sequence: TGTGCCAGCAGCTTCCCCCAGTTTGGGGGCGACGAGCAGTACTTC. The encoded protein is CASSFPQFGGDEQYF. The chain couples TRBV5-4 to TRBJ2-7, with a possible D match to TRBD1 (6 bases). Germline V CDR1 and CDR2: SGHNT, YYREEE (reference sequence). The V end lost 2 bases, the J end lost 5 bases, and 17 bases lay between the germline ends. The CDR3 spans 15 residues.

The rearrangement links TRBV29-1 to TRBJ2-7; a weak D match, TRBD1 (6 bases). Germline V gene lookup returns CDR1 SQVTM and CDR2 ANQGSEA. The CDR3 is 13 amino acids. V lost 7 bases and J lost 4, with 17 bases in between. For the CDR3, the DNA is TGCAGCGCCTTAACAGGGCCACCTTACGAGCAGTACTTC. Translating it yields CSALTGPPYEQYF.

This clonotype came up many times. This chain connects TRBV14 to TRBJ2-1; 8 bases fit TRBD2. Trimming cost V 1 base and J 9 bases; bases outside gene matches: 11. Germline V gene data show CDR1 as SGHDN and CDR2 as FVKESK. This CDR3 has 16 residues. The CDR3 spells CASSQVPGGPAGEQFF. As DNA, the CDR3 is TGTGCCAGCAGCCAAGTACCGGGAGGGCCTGCCGGTGAGCAGTTCTTC.

This clonotype came up many times. The J gene is TRBJ2-7, the V gene TRBV5-5, with 9 positions matching TRBD1. Trimming removed 0 bases from V and 2 bases from J; junction bases left unmatched: 9. CDR1 is SGHKS, CDR2 YYEKEE, per germline (reference sequence). CDR3 length equals 17 residues. Here the CDR3 reads CASSLAGTGIGAYEQYF. DNA of the CDR3: TGTGCCAGCAGCTTGGCCGGGACAGGGATTGGAGCCTACGAGCAGTACTTC.

The chain is built from TRBV12-3 or TRBV12-4 and TRBJ2-3; perhaps D is TRBD1 or TRBD2 (5 bases each). This CDR3 is 14 amino acids long. The V gene lost 6 bases and the J gene lost 4 bases, with 14 bases spanning the gap. CDR3 sequence: CASSRDLVPDTQYF. The DNA for the CDR3 is TGTGCCAGCAGCCGGGACCTGGTTCCAGATACGCAGTATTTT.